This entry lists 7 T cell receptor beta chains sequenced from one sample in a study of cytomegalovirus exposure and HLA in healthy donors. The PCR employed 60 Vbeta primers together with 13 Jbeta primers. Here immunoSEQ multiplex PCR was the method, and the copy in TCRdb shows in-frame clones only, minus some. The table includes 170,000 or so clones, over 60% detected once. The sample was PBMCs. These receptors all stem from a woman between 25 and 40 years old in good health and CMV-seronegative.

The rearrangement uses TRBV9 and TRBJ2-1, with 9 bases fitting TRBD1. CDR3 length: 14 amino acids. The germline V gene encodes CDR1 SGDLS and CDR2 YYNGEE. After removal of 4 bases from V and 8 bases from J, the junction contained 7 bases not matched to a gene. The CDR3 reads CASSYRDRAHEQFF. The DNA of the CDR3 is TGTGCCAGCAGCTACCGGGACAGGGCACATGAGCAGTTCTTC. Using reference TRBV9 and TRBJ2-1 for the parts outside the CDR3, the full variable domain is DSGVTQTPKHLITATGQRVTLRCSPRSGDLSVYWYQQSLDQGLQFLIQYYNGEERAKGNILERFSAQQFPDLHSELNLSSLELGDSALYFCASSYRDRAHEQFFGPGTRLTVL.

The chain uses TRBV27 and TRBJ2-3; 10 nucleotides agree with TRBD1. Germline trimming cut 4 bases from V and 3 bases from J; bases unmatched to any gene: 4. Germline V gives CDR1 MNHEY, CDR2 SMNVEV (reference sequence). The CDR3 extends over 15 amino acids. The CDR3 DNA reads TGTGCCAGCAGTTCCCCGGGACAGGGGACAGATACGCAGTATTTT. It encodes CASSSPGQGTDTQYF.

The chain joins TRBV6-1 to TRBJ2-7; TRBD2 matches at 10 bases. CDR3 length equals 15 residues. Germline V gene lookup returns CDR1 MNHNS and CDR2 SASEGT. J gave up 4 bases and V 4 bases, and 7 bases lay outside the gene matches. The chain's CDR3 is CASSALGTSVYEQYF. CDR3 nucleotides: TGTGCCAGCAGTGCGCTAGGGACTAGCGTTTACGAGCAGTACTTC.

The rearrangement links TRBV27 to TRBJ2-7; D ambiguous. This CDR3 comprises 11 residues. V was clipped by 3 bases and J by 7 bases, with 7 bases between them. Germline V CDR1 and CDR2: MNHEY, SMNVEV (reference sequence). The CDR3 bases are TGTGCCAGCAGTTTTAATACAGAGCAGTACTTC. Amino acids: CASSFNTEQYF.

CDR3 in amino acids: CASSPTQVPYEQYF. CDR3 DNA: TGTGCCAGCTCACCAACTCAGGTGCCCTACGAGCAGTACTTC. The V call is TRBV18, the J call TRBJ2-7; no definite D call. Looked up from germline, CDR1 is KGHSH and CDR2 is LQKENI. CDR3 length: 14 residues. Trimming pared 2 bases from V and 2 bases from J, leaving 10 bases between.

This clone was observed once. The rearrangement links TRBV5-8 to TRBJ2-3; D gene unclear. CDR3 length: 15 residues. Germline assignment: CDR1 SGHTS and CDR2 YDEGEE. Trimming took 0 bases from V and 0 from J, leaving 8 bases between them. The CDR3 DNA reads TGTGCCAGCAGCTTGGTACAGCTTAGCACAGATACGCAGTATTTT. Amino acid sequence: CASSLVQLSTDTQYF. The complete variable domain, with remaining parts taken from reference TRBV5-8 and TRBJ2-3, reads EAGVTQSPTHLIKTRGQQATLRCSPISGHTSVYWYQQALGLGLQFLLWYDEGEERNRGNFPPRFSGRQFPNYSSELNVNALELEDSALYLCASSLVQLSTDTQYFGPGTRLTVL.

CDR3 protein: CASAGWANTGELFF. Here the CDR3 DNA reads TGTGCCAGCGCAGGGTGGGCGAACACCGGGGAGCTGTTTTTT. The genes are TRBV5-6 and TRBJ2-2; perhaps TRBD1 as D (5 bases). Germline-derived CDR1 and CDR2 are SGHDT and YYEEEE. V gave up 7 bases and J gave up 0 bases, with 10 bases separating them. The CDR3 sequence is 14 residues long.